This passage covers 15 T cell receptor beta chains from one sample sequenced in a study of OX40 agonist ivuxolimab in advanced cancers. Libraries were prepared by immunoSEQ multiplex PCR; TCRdb keeps only in-frame clonotypes and omits some of them. The profile shows around 79,000 clones, 80% to 90% of them singletons. The sequencing here drew on CD4+ or CD8+ T cells sorted from blood, taken in a trial of the OX40 agonist ivuxolimab. The receptors were gathered from an adult with an advanced solid tumor such as melanoma, head and neck, liver or kidney cancer.

The chain combines TRBV6-1 with TRBJ2-7; 9 bases line up with TRBD2. The V gene's germline CDR1 is MNHNS and CDR2 SASEGT. The CDR3 runs to 15 residues. V was pared by 2 bases and J by 0 bases, with 2 bases of the junction left unmatched. CDR3 residues: CASSEIAGVSYEQYF. CDR3 sequence (DNA): TGTGCCAGCAGTGAAATAGCGGGAGTCTCCTACGAGCAGTACTTC.

This clone was counted between two and nine times. The gene calls are TRBV27 and TRBJ1-5, with D maybe TRBD1 (6 bases). CDR1 and CDR2 from the germline V gene are MNHEY and SMNVEV (reference sequence). Trimming removed 5 bases at V and 7 bases at J, with 12 bases between. The CDR3 has 13 residues. DNA for the CDR3: TGTGCCAGCAGTCAGGGGAGAGGCCAGCCCCAGCATTTT. Translating it yields CASSQGRGQPQHF.

The sample holds a few counts of this clone. The V and J genes are TRBV6-5 and TRBJ1-1, with unresolved D. The germline gives CDR1 MNHEY, CDR2 SVGAGI. Trimming shortened V by 0 bases and J by 3 bases, and 11 bases separated the two germline ends. The CDR3 consists of 15 residues. The CDR3 DNA reads TGTGCCAGCAGTTACTCGATACAGTTGGACACTGAAGCTTTCTTT. Translation: CASSYSIQLDTEAFF.

V and J are TRBV7-9 and TRBJ2-3; 7 nucleotides align to TRBD2. Germline V gene data show CDR1 as SEHNR and CDR2 as FQNEAQ (reference sequence). Trimming removed 3 bases from V and 1 base from J; junction bases left unmatched: 10. The CDR3 loop spans 17 amino acids. CDR3 DNA: TGTGCCAGCAGCTTCGGAACGGGAGGTCGGGGCACAGATACGCAGTATTTT. Translation: CASSFGTGGRGTDTQYF. The full variable domain, completed using reference TRBV7-9 and TRBJ2-3, is DTGVSQNPRHKITKRGQNVTFRCDPISEHNRLYWYRQTLGQGPEFLTYFQNEAQLEKSRLLSDRFSAERPKGSFSTLEIQRTEQGDSAMYLCASSFGTGGRGTDTQYFGPGTRLTVL.

The chain is built from TRBV7-8 and TRBJ1-5; D gene unclear. The ends were cut back, 3 bases at V and 0 bases at J, with 9 bases in the middle. CDR1 is SGHVS, CDR2 FQNEAQ, per germline. This CDR3 comprises 15 residues. In DNA form, the CDR3 reads TGTGCCAGCAGCTTTTCGGTGTATAGCAATCAGCCCCAGCATTTT. Amino acid sequence: CASSFSVYSNQPQHF.

The chain has TRBV6-6 and TRBJ1-2; D remains unclear. CDR3 length: 13 residues. Trimming cost V 5 bases and J 4 bases, with 11 bases left between them. In germline, CDR1 is MNHNY, CDR2 SVGAGI (reference sequence). In nucleotides, the CDR3 is TGTGCCAGCAGTCTTTACCGGGCCTATGGCTACACCTTC. Translating it yields CASSLYRAYGYTF.

CDR3 residues: CASSPQVQGAGGELFF. For the CDR3, the DNA is TGTGCCAGCAGCCCCCAGGTCCAGGGGGCCGGCGGGGAGCTGTTTTTT. The chain is built from TRBV7-3 and TRBJ2-2; 8 bases align to TRBD1. In germline, CDR1 is SGHTA, CDR2 FQGTGA. V lost 5 bases and J lost 7; bases outside the gene matches: 12. The CDR3 loop spans 16 amino acids.

V is TRBV10-1 and J is TRBJ2-3; 13 nucleotides agree with TRBD2. J was trimmed by 3 bases and V by 3 bases; bases with no gene match: 3. The CDR3 has 16 amino acids. CDR1 is WNHNN and CDR2 is SYGVQD in the germline V gene (reference sequence). The DNA for the CDR3 is TGCGCCAGCAGTGAACTAGCGGGAGGGTCTACAGATACGCAGTATTTT. Amino acids: CASSELAGGSTDTQYF.

This sequence joins TRBV7-9 and TRBJ2-2, with TRBD1 as a possible D gene (5 bases). Trimming pared 5 bases from V and 5 bases from J, leaving 15 bases between. The germline CDR1 and CDR2 sequences are SEHNR and FQNEAQ (reference sequence). There are 15 residues in the CDR3. The CDR3 sequence: CASSIRAQGTGELFF. The CDR3 nucleotides read TGTGCCAGCAGCATCCGGGCCCAGGGAACCGGGGAGCTGTTTTTT.

The chain uses TRBV28 and TRBJ2-1, with TRBD1 matching over 8 bases. The germline gives CDR1 MDHEN, CDR2 SYDVKM. With V trimmed by 5 bases and J by 6 bases, 6 bases remained unmatched. This CDR3 has 14 amino acids. The CDR3 sequence: CASSTRTGSNEQFF. The CDR3 bases are TGTGCCAGCAGTACAAGGACAGGGAGCAATGAGCAGTTCTTC. Complete variable domain (other parts from reference TRBV28 and TRBJ2-1): DVKVTQSSRYLVKRTGEKVFLECVQDMDHENMFWYRQDPGLGLRLIYFSYDVKMKEKGDIPEGYSVSREKKERFSLILESASTNQTSMYLCASSTRTGSNEQFFGPGTRLTVL.

This sequence joins TRBV28 and TRBJ1-5; 9 bases align to TRBD1. The J segment lost 5 bases and the V segment lost 5 bases, leaving 4 bases of the junction unmatched. The germline gives CDR1 MDHEN, CDR2 SYDVKM. CDR3 length: 14 residues. This CDR3 reads CASSGQGTYQPQHF. CDR3 nucleotide sequence: TGTGCCAGCAGTGGACAGGGGACCTATCAGCCCCAGCATTTT.

This chain joins TRBV28 and TRBJ1-3; D unresolved. With 4 bases removed from V and 1 base from J, the gap between germline ends came to 11 bases. This CDR3 is 15 amino acids long. Germline CDR1 and CDR2: MDHEN and SYDVKM. The CDR3 is CASSSSIYSGNTIYF. CDR3 DNA sequence: TGTGCCAGCAGTTCCTCCATTTATTCTGGAAACACCATATATTTT. Full variable domain (remainder filled in from reference TRBV28 and TRBJ1-3): DVKVTQSSRYLVKRTGEKVFLECVQDMDHENMFWYRQDPGLGLRLIYFSYDVKMKEKGDIPEGYSVSREKKERFSLILESASTNQTSMYLCASSSSIYSGNTIYFGEGSWLTVV.

V and J are TRBV19 and TRBJ1-5; 9 bases fit TRBD1. The CDR3 totals 15 residues. V gave up 3 bases and J gave up 8 bases; unmatched junction bases: 8. Germline values: CDR1 LNHDA, CDR2 SQIVND (reference sequence). CDR3 amino acids: CASSMYGQGKEPQHF. DNA of the CDR3: TGTGCCAGTAGTATGTACGGACAGGGGAAGGAGCCCCAGCATTTT.

The V and J genes are TRBV6-6 and TRBJ1-2; the D gene is possibly TRBD1 (6 bases). This CDR3 is built from 13 residues. Germline lookup yields CDR1 MNHNY and CDR2 SVGAGI (reference sequence). Between the trimmed V and J ends, which lost 6 bases and 2 bases, there was a span of 10 bases. CDR3 amino acids: CASRETGNYGYTF. The CDR3 DNA sequence: TGTGCCAGCAGGGAAACAGGGAACTATGGCTACACCTTC.

This chain links TRBV5-1 with TRBJ1-2; D is possibly TRBD1 (6 bases). Between the trimmed V and J ends, which lost 4 bases and 1 base, there was a span of 14 bases. Germline V gives CDR1 SGHRS, CDR2 YFSETQ. The CDR3 consists of 15 residues. CDR3 residues: CASSQSGTHNYGYTF. In nucleotides, the CDR3 is TGCGCCAGCAGCCAATCCGGGACACATAACTATGGCTACACCTTC. Looking up the rest from reference TRBV5-1 and TRBJ1-2 gives the full variable domain: KAGVTQTPRYLIKTRGQQVTLSCSPISGHRSVSWYQQTPGQGLQFLFEYFSETQRNKGNFPGRFSGRQFSNSRSEMNVSTLELGDSALYLCASSQSGTHNYGYTFGSGTRLTVV.